This entry lists 30 T cell receptor beta chains sequenced from one sample in a study of T cell repertoires in cytomegalovirus infection. Each CDR3 protein is one row after TCRdb ran MiXCR on the reads. This table has approximately 700,000 distinct CDR3 sequences, roughly a third appearing once. Sample: PBMCs. The receptors come from a human donor in good health (CMV status not recorded). Some clones in this sample may be carry-over from other donors' samples.

This clonotype was observed a handful of times. The gene calls are TRBV19 and TRBJ1-5; D remains unclear. CDR3 length: 16 amino acids. Germline assignment: CDR1 LNHDA and CDR2 SQIVND (reference sequence). V dropped 5 bases and J dropped 1 base, with 15 bases sitting between them. The CDR3 spells CASSLSGENSNQPQHF. The CDR3 DNA sequence: TGTGCCAGTAGTTTATCAGGCGAAAACAGCAATCAGCCCCAGCATTTT.

Comments on this clonotype: The conserved final phenylalanine or tryptophan is absent from the CDR3, which likely points to a read error. V and J are TRBV7-2 and TRBJ1-5; perhaps TRBD1 as D (5 bases). V was pared by 1 base and J by 6 bases, with 10 bases between. Germline V gene lookup returns CDR1 SGHTA and CDR2 FQGNSA. The CDR3 has 14 residues. The CDR3 DNA sequence: TGTGCCAGCAGCTTAGGCCGGGGGGGTCAGCCCCAGCATTGT. This gives the protein CASSLGRGGQPQHC.

The chain carries TRBV15 and TRBJ2-3; TRBD2 matches 12 bases. V trimming: 6 bases; J trimming: 4 bases; junction bases outside the gene matches: 5. In germline, CDR1 is LNHNV, CDR2 YYDKDF (reference sequence). The CDR3 is 15 residues long. The CDR3, as DNA: TGTGCCACCAGAGGACTAGCGGGGTTGGCAGATACGCAGTATTTT. Protein sequence: CATRGLAGLADTQYF.

Comments on this clonotype: A much larger clone lies a single base off, so this may be a read error. V is TRBV7-9 and J is TRBJ2-5, with 8 nucleotides matching TRBD1. This CDR3 region has 13 residues. The germline gives CDR1 SEHNR, CDR2 FQNEAQ (reference sequence). The CDR3 spells CDSSRTGQETQYF. As DNA, the CDR3 is TGTGACAGCAGCCGGACAGGGCAAGAGACCCAGTACTTC.

This clonotype was detected only a few times. J is TRBJ2-3 and V is TRBV6-6, with 7 positions matching TRBD2. The ends lost 6 bases at V and 2 bases at J; junction bases unmatched: 11. Germline CDR1 and CDR2: MNHNY and SVGAGI (reference sequence). The CDR3 runs to 16 residues. CDR3 amino acids: CASSFKLASTTDTQYF. For the CDR3, the DNA is TGTGCCAGCAGCTTCAAACTAGCGTCTACCACAGATACGCAGTATTTT.

The sample holds many counts of this clonotype. The gene calls are TRBV6-1 and TRBJ2-1; 10 nucleotides align to TRBD2. CDR1 and CDR2 from the germline V gene are MNHNS and SASEGT. The V and J ends lost 5 bases and 7 bases, in that order; junction bases with no gene match: 17. CDR3 length equals 18 residues. The CDR3 spells CASSPLAGRGPSENEQFF. The CDR3 DNA reads as TGTGCCAGCAGTCCACTAGCGGGACGCGGTCCTTCGGAAAATGAGCAGTTCTTC.

This clonotype was seen a handful of times. The chain links TRBV6-1 to TRBJ2-3; tentatively, D is TRBD2 (6 bases). Germline V gene sequence: CDR1 MNHNS, CDR2 SASEGT. V lost 6 bases to trimming and J lost 1 base, with 11 bases between them. CDR3 length: 14 residues. The chain's CDR3 is CASRGEVGTDTQYF. CDR3 in DNA: TGTGCCAGCAGGGGGGAGGTCGGCACAGATACGCAGTATTTT.

This clonotype was counted many times. V usage is TRBV7-2 and J usage is TRBJ2-3; the match to TRBD2 covers 12 bases. This CDR3 contains 16 residues. Per the germline V gene, CDR1 is SGHTA and CDR2 is FQGNSA. V dropped 5 bases and J dropped 3; count of bases not matched to a gene: 6. CDR3 nucleotide sequence: TGTGCCAGCAGCACGCGACTAGCGGGAGCGACAGATACGCAGTATTTT. This encodes CASSTRLAGATDTQYF.

Worth noting for this clonotype: Because the CDR3 is missing its conserved closing phenylalanine or tryptophan, this is likely a read error. J is TRBJ2-1 and V is TRBV29-1; possibly TRBD2 for D (5 bases). Germline CDR1 and CDR2: SQVTM and ANQGSEA. The CDR3 runs to 14 residues. Trimming cost V 1 base and J 6 bases, with 13 bases left between them. CDR3 loop: CSVEAGKSGNEQFL. The CDR3 bases are TGCAGCGTTGAAGCCGGGAAGTCGGGCAATGAGCAGTTCTTA.

This chain uses TRBV12-3 or TRBV12-4 with TRBJ1-4; D is unclear. The CDR3 covers 14 residues. Trimming left V 2 bases short and J 4 bases short, with 8 bases between. CDR3 residues: CASSLQQINEKLFF. In DNA form, the CDR3 reads TGTGCCAGCAGTTTACAACAGATTAATGAAAAACTGTTTTTT.

This clonotype has more than one count but fewer than ten. The V and J genes are TRBV7-2 and TRBJ1-1; D may be TRBD1 (5 bases). The CDR3 spans 14 residues. V was trimmed by 2 bases and J by 7 bases, leaving 14 bases between them. Germline assignment: CDR1 SGHTA and CDR2 FQGNSA. CDR3 bases: TGTGCCAGCAGCTTAATGGGGGTGACAGTTGAAGCTTTCTTT. Translated, it gives CASSLMGVTVEAFF.

At least ten counts were recorded for this clonotype. The rearrangement links TRBV23-1 to TRBJ2-7; D gene unclear. TRBV23-1 is an ORF, and what it does is uncertain. With 2 bases removed from V and 0 bases from J, the gap between germline ends came to 14 bases. CDR3 length: 16 residues. The CDR3 DNA is TGCGCCAGCAGTCAAGGCTCCGGCCCGAGCTCCTACGAGCAGTACTTC. This codes for CASSQGSGPSSYEQYF.

The sample holds a few counts of this clonotype. This chain connects TRBV5-6 to TRBJ1-5, with D possibly TRBD1 on 6 matching bases. V was clipped by 0 bases and J by 7 bases, with 11 bases between them. Looked up from germline, CDR1 is SGHDT and CDR2 is YYEEEE. This CDR3 region has 14 residues. The CDR3: CASSLGQVTQPQHF. The DNA of the CDR3 is TGTGCCAGCAGCTTGGGACAGGTAACCCAGCCCCAGCATTTT.

This clonotype has just a few counts. Here the CDR3 reads CATSRRDNEKLFF. The CDR3 DNA sequence: TGTGCCACCAGTCGCCGGGATAATGAAAAACTGTTTTTT. This chain uses TRBV24-1 with TRBJ1-4, with unresolved D. Germline CDR1 and CDR2: KGHDR and SFDVKD. CDR3 length: 13 residues. V was cut by 6 bases and J by 4 bases, with 8 bases left in between.

This clonotype has only a few counts. This chain uses TRBV5-1 with TRBJ2-5; D is possibly TRBD1 (6 bases). CDR3 length: 16 residues. The ends were cut back, 0 bases at V and 5 bases at J, with 17 bases in the middle. CDR1 is SGHRS, CDR2 YFSETQ, per germline. CDR3 amino acids: CASSLGTSGVVETQYF. CDR3 sequence (DNA): TGCGCCAGCAGCTTGGGCACCTCAGGGGTCGTGGAGACCCAGTACTTC. The full variable domain, completed using reference TRBV5-1 and TRBJ2-5, is KAGVTQTPRYLIKTRGQQVTLSCSPISGHRSVSWYQQTPGQGLQFLFEYFSETQRNKGNFPGRFSGRQFSNSRSEMNVSTLELGDSALYLCASSLGTSGVVETQYFGPGTRLLVL.

This clonotype was detected only a few times. The rearrangement uses TRBV27 and TRBJ1-2; TRBD1 matches 7 bases. The ends lost 6 bases at V and 6 bases at J; junction bases unmatched: 7. Germline V gene sequence: CDR1 MNHEY, CDR2 SMNVEV (reference sequence). The CDR3 contains 13 residues. This chain's CDR3 is CASRGRQGNGYTF. The CDR3 DNA reads TGTGCCAGCAGGGGACGACAGGGTAATGGCTACACCTTC.

V gene TRBV5-1 combines with J gene TRBJ1-2; the match to TRBD1 covers 9 bases. V dropped 4 bases and J dropped 7; count of bases not matched to a gene: 5. This CDR3 is 13 amino acids long. Germline V gene sequence: CDR1 SGHRS, CDR2 YFSETQ. CDR3 protein: CASSGQTGGGYTF. DNA of the CDR3: TGCGCCAGCAGCGGCCAGACAGGGGGTGGCTACACCTTC.

This clonotype was recorded a few times. The chain joins TRBV2 to TRBJ1-5; the match to TRBD1 covers 8 bases. V was clipped by 7 bases and J by 6 bases; unmatched bases: 5. This CDR3 is built from 13 residues. CDR1 is SNHLY, CDR2 FYNNEI, per germline. CDR3 protein: CASTGGASQPQHF. The CDR3 DNA reads as TGTGCCAGCACAGGGGGCGCGAGTCAGCCCCAGCATTTT.

The chain uses TRBV6-2 or TRBV6-3 and TRBJ1-2; D perhaps matches TRBD1 (6 bases). The CDR3 length is 15 residues. Germline values: CDR1 MNHEY, CDR2 SVGEGT. Trimming took off 2 bases at V and 2 bases at J, with 12 bases between the two ends. The CDR3 is CASSYGGGQNYGYTF. The DNA of the CDR3 is TGTGCCAGCAGTTACGGCGGGGGGCAGAACTATGGCTACACCTTC.

CDR3 nucleotide sequence: TGTGCCAGCAGTCTATCCCGGGGACAGACCTACAATGAGCAGTTCTTC. This gives the protein CASSLSRGQTYNEQFF. The chain recombines TRBV6-6 with TRBJ2-1, with TRBD1 matching 7 bases. V shed 5 bases and J 2 bases; nucleotides not matched to a gene: 9. CDR1 MNHNY and CDR2 SVGAGI come from the germline V gene (reference sequence). The CDR3 is 16 residues long.

This chain joins TRBV20-1 and TRBJ1-2; TRBD1 is a possible D gene (5 bases). The CDR3 covers 16 residues. Germline V lookup: CDR1 DFQATT, CDR2 SNEGSKA (reference sequence). V lost 6 bases, J lost 3 bases, and 23 bases lay in between. This CDR3 reads CSADLPGTAHYYGYTF. The CDR3 DNA reads TGCAGTGCCGACCTCCCCGGGACTGCCCATTACTATGGCTACACCTTC.

The chain couples TRBV28 to TRBJ2-5; D is unresolved. In germline, CDR1 is MDHEN, CDR2 SYDVKM. The CDR3 totals 13 residues. The V and J ends lost 5 bases and 0 bases respectively, with 7 bases between them. The CDR3 region has the DNA TGTGCCAGCAGTCCGTGGAACCAAGAGACCCAGTACTTC. Translation: CASSPWNQETQYF.

The genes are TRBV3-1 and TRBJ1-1; TRBD1 matches 9 bases. V dropped 5 bases and J dropped 1; count of bases not matched to a gene: 5. The CDR3 runs to 15 residues. Germline assignment: CDR1 LGHDT and CDR2 YNNKEL (reference sequence). As DNA, the CDR3 is TGTGCCAGCAGCTCCTCGGGACAGGGGAACACTGAAGCTTTCTTT. Protein: CASSSSGQGNTEAFF.

The chain employs TRBV12-3 or TRBV12-4 and TRBJ1-4; TRBD1 might be the D (5 bases). This CDR3 is 15 amino acids long. Trimming left V 5 bases short and J 7 bases short, with 17 bases between. CDR3 sequence (DNA): TGTGCCAGCAGTCCGCTAGGGGAGGTGCCTGAAAAACTGTTTTTT. Protein sequence: CASSPLGEVPEKLFF.

This clonotype was counted between two and nine times. The chain combines TRBV5-1 with TRBJ1-2; D call uncertain. The CDR3 loop spans 14 amino acids. The germline gives CDR1 SGHRS, CDR2 YFSETQ. Trimming pared 3 bases from V and 7 bases from J, leaving 16 bases between. CDR3 sequence: CASSSARGFGGYTF. The CDR3 DNA reads TGCGCCAGCAGCTCGGCCAGAGGATTTGGTGGCTACACCTTC. The full variable domain, rest sourced from reference TRBV5-1 and TRBJ1-2, is KAGVTQTPRYLIKTRGQQVTLSCSPISGHRSVSWYQQTPGQGLQFLFEYFSETQRNKGNFPGRFSGRQFSNSRSEMNVSTLELGDSALYLCASSSARGFGGYTFGSGTRLTVV.

This clonotype has ten or more counts. This sequence joins TRBV7-8 and TRBJ1-1, with a weak D call TRBD1 (5 bases). The CDR3 totals 16 residues. V lost 2 bases and J lost 1, with 14 bases in between. Looked up from germline, CDR1 is SGHVS and CDR2 is FQNEAQ. The CDR3 reads CASSLKQGLKNTEAFF. For the CDR3, the DNA is TGTGCCAGCAGCTTAAAGCAGGGACTCAAGAACACTGAAGCTTTCTTT. Supplemented by reference TRBV7-8 and TRBJ1-1, the full variable domain reads GAGVSQSPRYKVAKRGQDVALRCDPISGHVSLFWYQQALGQGPEFLTYFQNEAQLDKSGLPSDRFFAERPEGSVSTLKIQRTQQEDSAVYLCASSLKQGLKNTEAFFGQGTRLTVV.

V and J are TRBV10-3 and TRBJ1-3, with D perhaps TRBD1 (5 bases). Germline V gives CDR1 ENHRY, CDR2 SYGVKD. The CDR3 runs to 14 residues. The V gene lost 3 bases and the J gene lost 3 bases, with 9 bases spanning the gap. The CDR3 loop is CAISDGGGGNTIYF. The CDR3 DNA is TGTGCCATCAGTGACGGGGGAGGTGGAAACACCATATATTTT.

This clonotype was counted at least ten times. The rearrangement links TRBV20-1 to TRBJ1-4, with a weak D call TRBD1 (5 bases). Germline CDR1 and CDR2: DFQATT and SNEGSKA (reference sequence). V was pared by 0 bases and J by 8 bases, with 16 bases between. The CDR3 runs 15 residues. The CDR3 region is CSARDRAGLREKLFF. CDR3 DNA sequence: TGCAGTGCTAGAGATAGGGCAGGGTTGCGGGAAAAACTGTTTTTT.

CDR3 sequence reads: CASSGLLDVFSSGNTIYF. The CDR3 DNA sequence: TGTGCCAGTAGTGGGCTCCTGGACGTCTTTTCCTCTGGAAACACCATATATTTT. The V and J genes are TRBV19 and TRBJ1-3, with D unresolved. Looked up from germline, CDR1 is LNHDA and CDR2 is SQIVND (reference sequence). This CDR3 is built from 18 residues. V lost 5 bases to trimming and J lost 0 bases, with 20 bases between them. Full variable domain (remainder filled in from reference TRBV19 and TRBJ1-3): DGGITQSPKYLFRKEGQNVTLSCEQNLNHDAMYWYRQDPGQGLRLIYYSQIVNDFQKGDIAEGYSVSREKKESFPLTVTSAQKNPTAFYLCASSGLLDVFSSGNTIYFGEGSWLTVV.

The chain recombines TRBV7-9 with TRBJ1-5; D uncertain. CDR1 is SEHNR and CDR2 is FQNEAQ in the germline V gene (reference sequence). The V and J ends lost 3 bases and 5 bases respectively, with 11 bases between them. The CDR3 length is 14 residues. In DNA form, the CDR3 reads TGTGCCAGCAGCTTCGATTGGTCTCATCAGCCCCAGCATTTT. This codes for CASSFDWSHQPQHF.